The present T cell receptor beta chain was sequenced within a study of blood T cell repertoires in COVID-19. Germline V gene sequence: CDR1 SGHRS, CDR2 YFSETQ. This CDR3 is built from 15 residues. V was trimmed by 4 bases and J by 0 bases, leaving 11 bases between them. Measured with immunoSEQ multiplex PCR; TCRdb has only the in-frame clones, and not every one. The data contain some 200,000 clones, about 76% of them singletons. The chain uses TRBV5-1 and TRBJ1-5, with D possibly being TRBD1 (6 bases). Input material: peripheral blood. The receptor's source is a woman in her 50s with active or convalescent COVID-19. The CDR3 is CASSLGQNSNQPQHF. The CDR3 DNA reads TGCGCCAGCAGCCTAGGACAGAATAGCAATCAGCCCCAGCATTTT.